One and the same sample provided the 5 T cell receptor beta chains below, sequenced in a study of identical twins. MiXCR, run by TCRdb on the 5' RACE reads, gives a single entry per CDR3 protein. The sample carries approximately 300,000 distinct CDR3 sequences, 9.5% recorded once. Another study also made use of these data, one on yellow fever vaccine responses in identical twins.

Material: CD8+ T cells sorted from blood. The receptors derive from a woman aged 18-29 years in good health.

This rearrangement joins TRBV29-1 to TRBJ2-7, with 11 bases matching TRBD2. Germline V CDR1 and CDR2: SQVTM, ANQGSEA. The CDR3 consists of 13 residues. The V segment lost 6 bases and the J segment 4 bases; nucleotides outside the gene matches: 5. DNA of the CDR3: TGCAGCGTCCCCGGGACTAGCGGTTACGAGCAGTACTTC. This codes for CSVPGTSGYEQYF.

V usage is TRBV2 and J usage is TRBJ2-7; D tentatively fits TRBD1 or TRBD2 (5 bases each). The CDR3 sequence is 15 residues long. The V end lost 9 bases, the J end lost 1 base, and 19 bases lay between the germline ends. Germline CDR1 and CDR2: SNHLY and FYNNEI. CDR3 amino acids: CARAPPGRSSYEQYF. The CDR3 DNA follows: TGTGCCAGGGCGCCCCCGGGGCGGTCATCCTACGAGCAGTACTTC.

Ten or more counts support this clonotype. The chain combines TRBV11-2 with TRBJ2-7; D may match TRBD1 or TRBD2 (5 bases each). The CDR3 consists of 14 residues. CDR1 and CDR2 from the germline V gene are SGHAT and FQNNGV. The ends were cut back, 3 bases at V and 3 bases at J, with 12 bases in the middle. The CDR3 bases are TGTGCCAGCAGCTTTCCGAGGGACGGCTACGAGCAGTACTTC. Amino acids: CASSFPRDGYEQYF.

Many counts were recorded for this clonotype. The chain joins TRBV27 to TRBJ2-7; D is tentatively TRBD1 or TRBD2 (5 bases each). The CDR3 sequence is 13 residues long. V shed 5 bases and J shed 3 bases, with 11 bases lying between them. The V gene's germline CDR1 is MNHEY and CDR2 SMNVEV (reference sequence). CDR3: CASSHGTGYEQYF. In DNA, the CDR3 is TGTGCCAGCAGTCACGGGACGGGCTACGAGCAGTACTTC.

This clonotype was recorded many times. The J gene is TRBJ2-7, the V gene TRBV27; TRBD2 might be the D (7 bases). Germline lookup yields CDR1 MNHEY and CDR2 SMNVEV (reference sequence). The V end lost 3 bases, the J end lost 3 bases, and 21 bases lay between the germline ends. The CDR3 totals 17 residues. The CDR3 region has the DNA TGTGCCAGCAGTTTCTCCGGACGGGGAGGGGGGGTCTACGAGCAGTACTTC. Translated, it gives CASSFSGRGGGVYEQYF.